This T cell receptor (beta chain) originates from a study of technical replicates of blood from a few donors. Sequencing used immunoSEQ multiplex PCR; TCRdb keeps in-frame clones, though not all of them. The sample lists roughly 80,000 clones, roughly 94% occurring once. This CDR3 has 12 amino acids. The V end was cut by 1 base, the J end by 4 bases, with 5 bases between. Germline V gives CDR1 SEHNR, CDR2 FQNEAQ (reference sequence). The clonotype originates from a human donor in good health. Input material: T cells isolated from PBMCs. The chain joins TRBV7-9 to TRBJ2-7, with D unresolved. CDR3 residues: CASSLGRYEQYF. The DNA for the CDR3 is TGTGCCAGCAGCTTAGGCAGGTACGAGCAGTACTTC.